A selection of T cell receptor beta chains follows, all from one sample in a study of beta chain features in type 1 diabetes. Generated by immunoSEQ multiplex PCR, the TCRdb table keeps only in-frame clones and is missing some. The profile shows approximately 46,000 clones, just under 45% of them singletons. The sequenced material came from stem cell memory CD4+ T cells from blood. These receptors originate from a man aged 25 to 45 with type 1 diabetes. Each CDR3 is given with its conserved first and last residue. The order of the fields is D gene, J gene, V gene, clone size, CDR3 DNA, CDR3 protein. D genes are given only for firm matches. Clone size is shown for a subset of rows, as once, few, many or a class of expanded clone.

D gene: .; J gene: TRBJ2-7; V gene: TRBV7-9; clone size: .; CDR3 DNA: TGTGCCAGCAGCTCTAGCTCCTACGAGCAGTACTTC; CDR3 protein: CASSSSSYEQYF
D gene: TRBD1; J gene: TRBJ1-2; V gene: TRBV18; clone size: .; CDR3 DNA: TGTGCCAGCTCACCGGGACAGGGATCTGACTACACCTTC; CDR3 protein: CASSPGQGSDYTF
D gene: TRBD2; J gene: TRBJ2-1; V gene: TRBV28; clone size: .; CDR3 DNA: TGTGCCAGCAGCCTTCCGGGACTATCCTACAATGAGCAGTTCTTC; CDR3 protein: CASSLPGLSYNEQFF
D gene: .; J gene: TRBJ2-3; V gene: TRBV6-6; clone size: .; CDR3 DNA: TGTGCCAGCCGCCGTTCAGGCACAGATACGCAGTATTTT; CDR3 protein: CASRRSGTDTQYF
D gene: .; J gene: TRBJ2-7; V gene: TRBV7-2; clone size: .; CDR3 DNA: TGTGCCAGCAGCTTAGTTAGCCAGATCACCTACGAGCAGTACTTC; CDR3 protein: CASSLVSQITYEQYF
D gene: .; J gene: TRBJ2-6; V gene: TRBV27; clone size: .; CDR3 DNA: TGTGCCAGCAAGCGGAGCTCTGGGGCCAACGTCCTGACTTTC; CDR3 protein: CASKRSSGANVLTF
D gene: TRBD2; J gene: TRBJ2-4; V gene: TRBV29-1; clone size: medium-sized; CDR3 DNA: TGCAGCGTTGCGAGCGGGAGGTCAAACATTCAGTACTTC; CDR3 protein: CSVASGRSNIQYF
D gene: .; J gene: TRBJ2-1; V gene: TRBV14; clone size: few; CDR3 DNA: TGTGCCAGCAGCCAACCGGGACTTTCCTACAATGAGCAGTTCTTC; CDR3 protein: CASSQPGLSYNEQFF
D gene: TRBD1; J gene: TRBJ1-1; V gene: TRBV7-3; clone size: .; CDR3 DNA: TGTGCCAGCAGCTTAACAGGGGGCGAGGGAGCTTTCTTT; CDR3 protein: CASSLTGGEGAFF
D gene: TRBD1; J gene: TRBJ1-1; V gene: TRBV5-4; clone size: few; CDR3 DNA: TGTGCCAGCAGCTCGGGACAGCAAGCACCTGAAGCTTTCTTT; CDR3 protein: CASSSGQQAPEAFF
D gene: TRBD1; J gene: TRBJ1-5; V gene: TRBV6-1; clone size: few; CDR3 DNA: TGTGCCAGCAGTGTGAGGCAGGGGGTAAATCAGCCCCAGCATTTT; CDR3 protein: CASSVRQGVNQPQHF
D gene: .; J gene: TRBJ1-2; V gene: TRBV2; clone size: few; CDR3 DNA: TGTGCCAGCAGTGTTCGGAACTATGGCTACACCTTC; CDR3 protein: CASSVRNYGYTF
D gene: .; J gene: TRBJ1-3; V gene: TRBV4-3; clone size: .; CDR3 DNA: TGCGCCAGCAGCCCGCGTACTGGAAACACCATATATTTT; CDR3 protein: CASSPRTGNTIYF
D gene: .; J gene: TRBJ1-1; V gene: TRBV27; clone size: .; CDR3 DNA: TGTGCCAGCAGTTTACGGGGGGGAACTGAAGCTTTCTTT; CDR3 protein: CASSLRGGTEAFF
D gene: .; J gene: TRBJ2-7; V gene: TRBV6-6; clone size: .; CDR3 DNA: TGTGCCAGCTCAGTTCTCTACGAGCAGTACTTC; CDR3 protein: CASSVLYEQYF
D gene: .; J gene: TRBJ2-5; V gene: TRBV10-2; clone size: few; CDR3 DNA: TGCGCCAGCAGTGAGCTAGATTTGTTTGAGACCCAGTACTTC; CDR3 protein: CASSELDLFETQYF
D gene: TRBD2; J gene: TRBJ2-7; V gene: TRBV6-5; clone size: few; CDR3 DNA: TGTGCCACCCAACTCGGGGGGTACGAGCAGTACTTC; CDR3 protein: CATQLGGYEQYF
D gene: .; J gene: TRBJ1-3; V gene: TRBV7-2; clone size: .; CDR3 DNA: TGTGCCAGCAGTCTCGGGGGGAGGGGCGGAAACACCATATATTTT; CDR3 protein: CASSLGGRGGNTIYF
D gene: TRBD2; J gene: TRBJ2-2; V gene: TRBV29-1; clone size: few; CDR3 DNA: TGCAGCACTGGGACTAGCGGGACCACCGGGGAGCTGTTTTTT; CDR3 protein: CSTGTSGTTGELFF
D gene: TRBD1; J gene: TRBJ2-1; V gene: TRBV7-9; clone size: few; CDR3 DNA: TGTGCCAGCAGCGCCAGGGGCACAGGGGGCAATGAGCAGTTCTTC; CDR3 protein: CASSARGTGGNEQFF
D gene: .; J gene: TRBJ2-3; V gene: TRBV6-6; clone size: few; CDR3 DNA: TGTGCCAGCAGCTCCGGGAATACGCAGTATTTT; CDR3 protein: CASSSGNTQYF
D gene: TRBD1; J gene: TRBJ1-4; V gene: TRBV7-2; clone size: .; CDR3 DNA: TGTGCCAGCAGCCGGGACAGGGGGCGGGAAAAACTGTTTTTT; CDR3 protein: CASSRDRGREKLFF
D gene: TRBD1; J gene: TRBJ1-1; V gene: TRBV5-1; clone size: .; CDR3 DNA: TGCGCCAGCAGCAGTTCCGGGACAGACACTGAAGCTTTCTTT; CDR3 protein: CASSSSGTDTEAFF
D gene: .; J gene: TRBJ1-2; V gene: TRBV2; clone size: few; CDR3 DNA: TGTGCCAGCAGTGTTCCATTTAACTATGGCTACACCTTC; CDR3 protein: CASSVPFNYGYTF
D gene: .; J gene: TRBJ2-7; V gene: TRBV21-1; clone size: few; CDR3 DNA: TGTGCCAGCAGCAAAGGGGCTAGCGGGAGCTCCTACGAGCAGTACTTC; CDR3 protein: CASSKGASGSSYEQYF
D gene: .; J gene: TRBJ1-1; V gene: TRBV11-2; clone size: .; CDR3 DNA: TGTGCCAGCAGCGGTACAAGGAACACTGAAGCTTTCTTT; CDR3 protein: CASSGTRNTEAFF
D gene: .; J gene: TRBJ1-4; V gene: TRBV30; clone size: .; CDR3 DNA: TGTGCCTGGAAGGGACTTGCTGCAACTAATGAAAAACTGTTTTTT; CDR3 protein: CAWKGLAATNEKLFF
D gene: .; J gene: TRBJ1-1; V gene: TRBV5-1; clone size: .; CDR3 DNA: TGCGCCAGCAGCTTACAGATGAACACTGAAGCTTTCTTT; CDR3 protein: CASSLQMNTEAFF
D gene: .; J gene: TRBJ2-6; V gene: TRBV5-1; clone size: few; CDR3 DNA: TGCGCCAGCAGCCCTTTCAGTGGGGCCAACGTCCTGACTTTC; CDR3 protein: CASSPFSGANVLTF
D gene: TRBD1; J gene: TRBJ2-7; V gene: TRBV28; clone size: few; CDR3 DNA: TGTGCCAGCAGTACCCCCCCACAGGGGCAAGAGCAGTACTTC; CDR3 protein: CASSTPPQGQEQYF
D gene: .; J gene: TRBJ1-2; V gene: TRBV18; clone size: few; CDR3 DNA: TGTGCCAGCTCACCTGAGGCGCAGAATGGCTACACCTTC; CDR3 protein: CASSPEAQNGYTF
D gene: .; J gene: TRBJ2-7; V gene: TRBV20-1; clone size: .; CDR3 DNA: TGCAGTGCTAGAGGCCCGGGACTGCAGTACTTC; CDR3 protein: CSARGPGLQYF
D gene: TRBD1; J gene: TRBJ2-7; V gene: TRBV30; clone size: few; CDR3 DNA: TGTGCCTGGAGTCCCGCAGGGGGCTCGAAGGCGTACTTC; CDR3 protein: CAWSPAGGSKAYF
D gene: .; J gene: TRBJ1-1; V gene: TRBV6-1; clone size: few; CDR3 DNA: TGTGCCAGCCTAAGGACAGCCCACACTGAAGCTTTCTTT; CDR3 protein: CASLRTAHTEAFF
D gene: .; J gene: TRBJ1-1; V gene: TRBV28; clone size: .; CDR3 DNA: TGTGCCAGCAGGATGACGGCTGGAGGGAACACTGAAGCTTTCTTT; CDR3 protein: CASRMTAGGNTEAFF
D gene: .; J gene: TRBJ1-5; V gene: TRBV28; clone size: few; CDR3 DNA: TGTGCCAGCAACCTCGGGACACCCAGCAATCAGCCCCAGCATTTT; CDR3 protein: CASNLGTPSNQPQHF
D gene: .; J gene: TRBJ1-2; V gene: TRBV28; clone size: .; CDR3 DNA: TGTGCCAGCAGTTTATCCCCTCTTGGCTACACCTTC; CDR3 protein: CASSLSPLGYTF
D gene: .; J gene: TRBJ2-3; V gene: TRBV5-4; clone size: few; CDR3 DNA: TGTGCCAGCAGCTTGGATGGAGTAAGAGATACGCAGTATTTT; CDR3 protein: CASSLDGVRDTQYF
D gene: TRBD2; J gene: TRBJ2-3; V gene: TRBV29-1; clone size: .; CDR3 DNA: TGCAGCGTCAAGGTTAGCGGGAGGGGGAATACGCAGTATTTT; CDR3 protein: CSVKVSGRGNTQYF
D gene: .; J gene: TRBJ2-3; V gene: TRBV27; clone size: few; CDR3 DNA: TGTGCCAGCAGCCCGCAGCAGGGGACCACAGATACGCAGTATTTT; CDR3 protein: CASSPQQGTTDTQYF
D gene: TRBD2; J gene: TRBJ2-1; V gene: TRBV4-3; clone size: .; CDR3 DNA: TGCGCCAGCAGCCAAGCGTTGAGCGGGACGCCGTTCTTC; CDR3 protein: CASSQALSGTPFF
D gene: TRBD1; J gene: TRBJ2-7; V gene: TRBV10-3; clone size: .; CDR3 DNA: TGTGCCATCAGACAGCGTGAGACAGGGGCGAACTACGAGCAGTACTTC; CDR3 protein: CAIRQRETGANYEQYF
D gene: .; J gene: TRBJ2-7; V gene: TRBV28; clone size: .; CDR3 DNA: TGTGCCACGGCGGCAGGACTATTTAACTACGAGCAGTACTTC; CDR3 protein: CATAAGLFNYEQYF
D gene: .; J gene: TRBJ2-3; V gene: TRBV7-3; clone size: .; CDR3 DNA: TGTGCCAGCAGCTTAATGGGGGCCCGATCAGATACGCAGTATTTT; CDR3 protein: CASSLMGARSDTQYF
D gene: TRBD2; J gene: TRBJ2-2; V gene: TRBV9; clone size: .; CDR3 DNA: TGTGCCAGCAGCGTAGTCGGGAGGGCCCCCGGGGAGCTGTTTTTT; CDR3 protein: CASSVVGRAPGELFF
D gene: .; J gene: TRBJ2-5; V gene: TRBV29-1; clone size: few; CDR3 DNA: TGCAGCGTTAACTCCAGGGGAAAACACCAAGAGACCCAGTACTTC; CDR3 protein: CSVNSRGKHQETQYF
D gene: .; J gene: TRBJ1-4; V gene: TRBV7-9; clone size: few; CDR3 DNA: TGTGCCAGCAGCTTCCGGGGAGAGGGTGAAAAACTGTTTTTT; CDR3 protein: CASSFRGEGEKLFF
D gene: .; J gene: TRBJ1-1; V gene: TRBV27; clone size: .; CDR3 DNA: TGTGCCAGCAGAGACTTTCGGACAGACGTCAAAGCTTTCTTT; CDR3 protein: CASRDFRTDVKAFF